This T cell receptor (beta chain) was obtained from a study of shared clonotypes between healthy human individuals. CDR1 is SGHDN, CDR2 FVKESK, per germline. V shed 0 bases and J shed 8 bases, with 13 bases lying between them. This CDR3 is built from 14 residues. Produced via immunoSEQ multiplex PCR; TCRdb's table is partial and in-frame only. The table has around 2.5 million clones, roughly 93% seen once. The chain couples TRBV14 to TRBJ1-2, with TRBD1 as a possible D gene (5 bases). This receptor was taken from a man between 18 and 35 years old in good health. Some clones in this sample may be carry-over from other donors' samples. Material for sequencing was naive CD4+ T cells from PBMCs. Subset meaning: CD45RA+ positively selected. The CDR3 region has the DNA TGTGCCAGCAGCCAAGATTGGGGCAGTTCGGGCTACACCTTC. Its protein is CASSQDWGSSGYTF.